A selection of T cell receptor beta chains follows, all from one sample in a study of blood T cell repertoires in COVID-19. Sequenced by immunoSEQ multiplex PCR; TCRdb stores in-frame clones only, minus some. The sample carries more than 95,000 clones, about 70% recorded once. Sequenced: peripheral blood. The receptors were gathered from a man older than 75 with COVID-19, enrolled during active disease. Both conserved end residues are part of each CDR3. The order of the fields is J gene, clone size, V gene, D gene, CDR3 DNA, CDR3 protein. A D gene is named only where the DNA matches it firmly. Clone size, where shown, is once, few, many, or a class for clones that have expanded.

J gene: TRBJ1-2; clone size: few; V gene: TRBV6-5; D gene: -; CDR3 DNA: TGTGCCAGCAGGATAGACAGAAACTATGGCTACACCTTC; CDR3 protein: CASRIDRNYGYTF
J gene: TRBJ2-7; clone size: -; V gene: TRBV5-6; D gene: -; CDR3 DNA: TGTGCCAGCAGCTTGGAAACAGCCTACGAGCAGTACTTC; CDR3 protein: CASSLETAYEQYF
J gene: TRBJ2-7; clone size: -; V gene: TRBV5-4; D gene: -; CDR3 DNA: TGTGCCAGCAGCTTTCCCGGGATGTACGAGCAGTACTTC; CDR3 protein: CASSFPGMYEQYF
J gene: TRBJ2-3; clone size: -; V gene: TRBV7-3; D gene: TRBD2; CDR3 DNA: TGTGCCAGCAGCCAAGGGCCCGGGGGGTCCACAGATACGCAGTATTTT; CDR3 protein: CASSQGPGGSTDTQYF
J gene: TRBJ1-1; clone size: few; V gene: TRBV5-4; D gene: -; CDR3 DNA: TGTGCCAGCAGCTCCAATCCCGGACAGACCACTGAAGCTTTCTTT; CDR3 protein: CASSSNPGQTTEAFF
J gene: TRBJ2-1; clone size: few; V gene: TRBV2; D gene: -; CDR3 DNA: TGTGCCAGTCAAAACAGATACAATGAGCAGTTCTTC; CDR3 protein: CASQNRYNEQFF
J gene: TRBJ2-6; clone size: -; V gene: TRBV4-3; D gene: TRBD1; CDR3 DNA: TGCGCCAGCAGCCAAGATAGAAGGGGGCACGGGGCCAACGTCCTGACTTTC; CDR3 protein: CASSQDRRGHGANVLTF
J gene: TRBJ2-7; clone size: once; V gene: TRBV28; D gene: TRBD1; CDR3 DNA: TGTGCCAGCTGCAGGGACAGCTCCTACGAGCAGTACTTC; CDR3 protein: CASCRDSSYEQYF
J gene: TRBJ2-3; clone size: -; V gene: TRBV27; D gene: -; CDR3 DNA: TGTGCCACCCGGCTCGGGAGCACAGATACGCAGTATTTT; CDR3 protein: CATRLGSTDTQYF
J gene: TRBJ1-2; clone size: -; V gene: TRBV24-1; D gene: TRBD1; CDR3 DNA: TGTGCCACCAGTGATCTAGGGACAGGGGATCGTATGGATGGCTACACCTTC; CDR3 protein: CATSDLGTGDRMDGYTF
J gene: TRBJ1-3; clone size: -; V gene: TRBV28; D gene: TRBD1; CDR3 DNA: TGTGCCAGCATTCTCGACAAGGACAGGGGGAGAAACACCATATATTTT; CDR3 protein: CASILDKDRGRNTIYF
J gene: TRBJ1-3; clone size: -; V gene: TRBV5-1; D gene: -; CDR3 DNA: TGCGCCAGCAGCTTGGACACATCCTCTGGAAACACCATATATTTT; CDR3 protein: CASSLDTSSGNTIYF
J gene: TRBJ2-5; clone size: -; V gene: TRBV7-9; D gene: -; CDR3 DNA: TGTGCCAGCAGCTTAGTCGATAGCCGAGAGACCCAGTACTTC; CDR3 protein: CASSLVDSRETQYF
J gene: TRBJ2-6; clone size: few; V gene: TRBV24-1; D gene: -; CDR3 DNA: TGTGCCACGAGCGGGCACTCTGGGGCCAACGTCCTGACTTTC; CDR3 protein: CATSGHSGANVLTF
J gene: TRBJ1-2; clone size: -; V gene: TRBV2; D gene: TRBD1; CDR3 DNA: TGTGCCAGCAGCTCCTCCAGGGGGATTGGACAGAGAGCTAACTATGGCTACACCTTC; CDR3 protein: CASSSSRGIGQRANYGYTF
J gene: TRBJ2-1; clone size: -; V gene: TRBV5-1; D gene: TRBD1; CDR3 DNA: TGCGCCAGCAGCTCCAGACAGGGGGGCATTGAGCAGTTCTTC; CDR3 protein: CASSSRQGGIEQFF
J gene: TRBJ2-7; clone size: once; V gene: TRBV5-4; D gene: -; CDR3 DNA: TGTGCCAGCAGCTTGGCCCCTAAACCTGACGAGCAGTACTTC; CDR3 protein: CASSLAPKPDEQYF
J gene: TRBJ1-1; clone size: -; V gene: TRBV24-1; D gene: -; CDR3 DNA: TGTGCCACCAGTGACAGGAGGTACACTGAAGCTTTCTTT; CDR3 protein: CATSDRRYTEAFF
J gene: TRBJ2-5; clone size: -; V gene: TRBV5-4; D gene: -; CDR3 DNA: TGTGCCAGCAGCGCCCCCGGTGAGACCCAGTACTTC; CDR3 protein: CASSAPGETQYF
J gene: TRBJ2-7; clone size: once; V gene: TRBV7-6; D gene: TRBD2; CDR3 DNA: TGTGCCAGCAGCTTAGGAAAGCGGGAGATCGGGTACGAGCAGTACTTC; CDR3 protein: CASSLGKREIGYEQYF
J gene: TRBJ1-2; clone size: -; V gene: TRBV27; D gene: TRBD1; CDR3 DNA: TGTGCCAGCAGCCGGGACAGTAGAGGCTACACCTTC; CDR3 protein: CASSRDSRGYTF
J gene: TRBJ2-1; clone size: -; V gene: TRBV11-3; D gene: -; CDR3 DNA: TGTGCCAGCAGCTTAAGGTCGCTAGCAGACAATGAGCAGTTCTTC; CDR3 protein: CASSLRSLADNEQFF
J gene: TRBJ2-1; clone size: few; V gene: TRBV5-6; D gene: TRBD2; CDR3 DNA: TGTGCCAGCAGCTTGGTAGCGGGAGGTAGCAATGAGCAGTTCTTC; CDR3 protein: CASSLVAGGSNEQFF
J gene: TRBJ1-5; clone size: -; V gene: TRBV29-1; D gene: -; CDR3 DNA: TGCAGCGTTTGGCATGGGGACACATCGATCTATAGCAATCAGCCCCAGCATTTT; CDR3 protein: CSVWHGDTSIYSNQPQHF
J gene: TRBJ2-1; clone size: -; V gene: TRBV5-8; D gene: TRBD2; CDR3 DNA: TGTGCCAGCAGCCTGGGGACTAGCGGGAGGGATGAGCAGTTCTTC; CDR3 protein: CASSLGTSGRDEQFF
J gene: TRBJ1-1; clone size: -; V gene: TRBV19; D gene: -; CDR3 DNA: TGTGCCAGTAGTCTCCAGGGGTCTTTGAACACTGAAGCTTTCTTT; CDR3 protein: CASSLQGSLNTEAFF
J gene: TRBJ1-5; clone size: -; V gene: TRBV24-1; D gene: -; CDR3 DNA: TGTGCCACCAGTGTCGAACTTCAGTGGGACATTAGCAATCAGCCCCAGCATTTT; CDR3 protein: CATSVELQWDISNQPQHF
J gene: TRBJ2-7; clone size: few; V gene: TRBV4-3; D gene: TRBD2; CDR3 DNA: TGCGCCAGCAGCCAAAGGAGGGAGGGTTCCTACGAGCAGTACTTC; CDR3 protein: CASSQRREGSYEQYF
J gene: TRBJ2-2; clone size: -; V gene: TRBV7-3; D gene: TRBD1; CDR3 DNA: TGTGCCAGCAGCTTAAGGACAGGGGAGAGGGACGGGGAGCTGTTTTTT; CDR3 protein: CASSLRTGERDGELFF
J gene: TRBJ2-7; clone size: -; V gene: TRBV29-1; D gene: TRBD1; CDR3 DNA: TGCAGCGTTGAAGCCGGGACAGGGGGCTTCTACGAGCAGTACTTC; CDR3 protein: CSVEAGTGGFYEQYF
J gene: TRBJ2-3; clone size: -; V gene: TRBV5-5; D gene: TRBD2; CDR3 DNA: TGTGCCAGCAGCTTGGTCGCTAGCGGGACAGATACGCAGTATTTT; CDR3 protein: CASSLVASGTDTQYF
J gene: TRBJ2-1; clone size: -; V gene: TRBV3-1/TRBV3-2; D gene: TRBD1; CDR3 DNA: TGTGCCAGCAGATGGGACAGGGACTACAATGAGCAGTTCTTC; CDR3 protein: CASRWDRDYNEQFF
J gene: TRBJ1-2; clone size: -; V gene: TRBV7-8; D gene: TRBD1; CDR3 DNA: TGTGCCAGCAGCTCCACGGACAGGTTTTGGTATTCCTTC; CDR3 protein: CASSSTDRFWYSF
J gene: TRBJ1-2; clone size: -; V gene: TRBV6-6; D gene: -; CDR3 DNA: TGTGCCAGCACTGCATCCCGGAGCGGCTACACCTTC; CDR3 protein: CASTASRSGYTF
J gene: TRBJ2-7; clone size: -; V gene: TRBV4-1; D gene: TRBD2; CDR3 DNA: TGCGCCAGCAGCCAGACTAGCGGGGGCTCCTACGAGCAGTACTTC; CDR3 protein: CASSQTSGGSYEQYF
J gene: TRBJ2-7; clone size: -; V gene: TRBV28; D gene: -; CDR3 DNA: TGTGCCAGCAGTATCGACAGTAAGATGTACGAGCAGTACTTC; CDR3 protein: CASSIDSKMYEQYF
J gene: TRBJ1-1; clone size: -; V gene: TRBV5-5; D gene: TRBD1; CDR3 DNA: TGTGCCAGCAGCTTTACAGGGGCAGGGGACACTGAAGCTTTCTTT; CDR3 protein: CASSFTGAGDTEAFF
J gene: TRBJ2-1; clone size: -; V gene: TRBV2; D gene: -; CDR3 DNA: TGTGCCAGCAGAAAGGGGGAAGGGGTCGGCAATGAGCAGTTCTTC; CDR3 protein: CASRKGEGVGNEQFF
J gene: TRBJ1-4; clone size: few; V gene: TRBV7-2; D gene: TRBD1; CDR3 DNA: TGTGCCAGCAGCATACAGACAGGGGGAAGTGTAAAACTGTTTTTT; CDR3 protein: CASSIQTGGSVKLFF
J gene: TRBJ1-3; clone size: -; V gene: TRBV28; D gene: TRBD1; CDR3 DNA: TGTGCCAGCAGTTTGGGGCAGGGGGTTGGAAACACCATATATTTT; CDR3 protein: CASSLGQGVGNTIYF
J gene: TRBJ2-2; clone size: -; V gene: TRBV27; D gene: TRBD2; CDR3 DNA: TGTGCCAGCAGTCCCCTCGTGAGCGGGAGAGGGACCGGGGAGCTGTTTTTT; CDR3 protein: CASSPLVSGRGTGELFF
J gene: TRBJ1-5; clone size: -; V gene: TRBV7-8; D gene: -; CDR3 DNA: TGTGCCAGCAGCCCGGGACATTTTAGCAATCAGCCCCAGCATTTT; CDR3 protein: CASSPGHFSNQPQHF
J gene: TRBJ1-5; clone size: -; V gene: TRBV4-3; D gene: -; CDR3 DNA: TGCGCCAGCAGCCAAGATACCGGGGAGGCAAATCAGCCCCAGCATTTT; CDR3 protein: CASSQDTGEANQPQHF
J gene: TRBJ2-1; clone size: -; V gene: TRBV6-5; D gene: -; CDR3 DNA: TGTGCCAGCATTCTGTCCCGGGAGCAGTTCTTC; CDR3 protein: CASILSREQFF
J gene: TRBJ1-1; clone size: -; V gene: TRBV29-1; D gene: -; CDR3 DNA: TGCAGCGTTGTACGGGGGACTGAAGCTTTCTTT; CDR3 protein: CSVVRGTEAFF
J gene: TRBJ2-1; clone size: -; V gene: TRBV4-1; D gene: -; CDR3 DNA: TGCGCCAGCAGCCAAGGAATTAGCGGATTTTACAATGAGCAGTTCTTC; CDR3 protein: CASSQGISGFYNEQFF
J gene: TRBJ1-6; clone size: -; V gene: TRBV27; D gene: -; CDR3 DNA: TGTGCCAGCAGCGAGTACTCCTATAATTCACCCCTCCACTTT; CDR3 protein: CASSEYSYNSPLHF
J gene: TRBJ1-3; clone size: -; V gene: TRBV7-9; D gene: TRBD1; CDR3 DNA: TGTGCCAGCAGCCCAGGACAGGGGTTCGGATCTGGAAACACCATATATTTT; CDR3 protein: CASSPGQGFGSGNTIYF
J gene: TRBJ2-6; clone size: -; V gene: TRBV11-3; D gene: -; CDR3 DNA: TGTGCCAGCAGCTTAGGGTCGGGTGGGGCCAACGTCCTGACTTTC; CDR3 protein: CASSLGSGGANVLTF
J gene: TRBJ2-7; clone size: -; V gene: TRBV11-2; D gene: TRBD1; CDR3 DNA: TGTGCCAGCAGCCAAGGACAGGGCTTTTACGAGCAGTACTTC; CDR3 protein: CASSQGQGFYEQYF
J gene: TRBJ2-1; clone size: -; V gene: TRBV27; D gene: TRBD2; CDR3 DNA: TGTGCCAGCAGTCCCCTCGGGACTAGCCATTACAATGAGCAGTTCTTC; CDR3 protein: CASSPLGTSHYNEQFF
J gene: TRBJ2-7; clone size: -; V gene: TRBV10-2; D gene: -; CDR3 DNA: TGCGCCAGCAGTGGGACAATCTCCGAGCAGTACTTC; CDR3 protein: CASSGTISEQYF